This is a list of T cell receptor beta chains from one sample in a study of T cells in Graves' hyperthyroidism and ophthalmopathy. Each CDR3 protein is one row after TCRdb ran MiXCR on the multiplex PCR reads. The sample carries 250,000 to 350,000 distinct CDR3 sequences, approximately 15% recorded once. Sequenced sample: blood. These receptors originate from a woman aged 55-75 years with Graves' ophthalmopathy. CDR3s include the opening cysteine and the closing phenylalanine or tryptophan. The order of the fields is J gene, V gene, D gene, clone size, CDR3 protein, CDR3 DNA. D genes are given only for firm matches. Clone size is not always given. Where it is, it says once, few, many or a class for expanded clones.

J gene: TRBJ1-2; V gene: TRBV10-3; D gene: TRBD1; clone size: -; CDR3 protein: CASGGQLGYTF; CDR3 DNA: TGTGCCAGCGGGGGACAGTTGGGCTACACCTTC
J gene: TRBJ1-5; V gene: TRBV6-2/TRBV6-3; D gene: -; clone size: -; CDR3 protein: CASRSRRMNQPQHF; CDR3 DNA: TGTGCCAGCAGGTCGCGACGCATGAATCAGCCCCAGCATTTT
J gene: TRBJ2-5; V gene: TRBV5-1; D gene: -; clone size: -; CDR3 protein: CASRTTGQGETQYF; CDR3 DNA: TGCGCCAGCAGAACTACAGGGCAGGGAGAGACCCAGTACTTC
J gene: TRBJ2-3; V gene: TRBV7-9; D gene: TRBD2; clone size: many; CDR3 protein: CASSPWRESTDTQYF; CDR3 DNA: TGTGCCAGCAGCCCCTGGCGGGAGAGCACAGATACGCAGTATTTT
J gene: TRBJ1-2; V gene: TRBV9; D gene: -; clone size: few; CDR3 protein: CASSVGRGGDGYTF; CDR3 DNA: TGTGCCAGCAGCGTAGGTAGAGGAGGGGATGGCTACACCTTC
J gene: TRBJ2-5; V gene: TRBV6-5; D gene: -; clone size: few; CDR3 protein: CASSYGRDTKQETQYF; CDR3 DNA: TGTGCCAGCAGTTATGGGCGGGACACTAAGCAAGAGACCCAGTACTTC
J gene: TRBJ1-2; V gene: TRBV29-1; D gene: TRBD1; clone size: many; CDR3 protein: CSAETGWEGYTF; CDR3 DNA: TGCAGCGCGGAGACAGGGTGGGAGGGCTACACCTTC
J gene: TRBJ2-3; V gene: TRBV18; D gene: -; clone size: many; CDR3 protein: CASSSAQARTTDTQYF; CDR3 DNA: TGTGCCAGCTCATCGGCCCAGGCCCGGACCACAGATACGCAGTATTTT
J gene: TRBJ1-6; V gene: TRBV11-2; D gene: -; clone size: -; CDR3 protein: CASSPWSGTRTFNSPLHF; CDR3 DNA: TGTGCCAGCAGCCCGTGGAGCGGGACTAGGACCTTTAATTCACCCCTCCACTTT
J gene: TRBJ1-3; V gene: TRBV29-1; D gene: -; clone size: few; CDR3 protein: CSARGHRNTIYF; CDR3 DNA: TGCAGCGCCCGGGGACACCGAAACACCATATATTTT
J gene: TRBJ2-7; V gene: TRBV6-2/TRBV6-3; D gene: -; clone size: many; CDR3 protein: CASSSGIAYEQYF; CDR3 DNA: TGTGCCAGCAGTTCGGGCATAGCCTACGAGCAGTACTTC
J gene: TRBJ2-7; V gene: TRBV28; D gene: -; clone size: many; CDR3 protein: CASSEPGTRNGHYEQYF; CDR3 DNA: TGTGCCAGCAGTGAGCCCGGGACACGGAATGGGCACTACGAGCAGTACTTC
J gene: TRBJ1-2; V gene: TRBV18; D gene: -; clone size: many; CDR3 protein: CASSLSITDYGYTF; CDR3 DNA: TGTGCCAGCTCACTCTCGATCACCGACTATGGCTACACCTTC
J gene: TRBJ1-1; V gene: TRBV5-1; D gene: TRBD1; clone size: many; CDR3 protein: CASSSQGAGTEAFF; CDR3 DNA: TGCGCCAGCAGCTCGCAGGGGGCTGGTACTGAAGCTTTCTTT
J gene: TRBJ2-7; V gene: TRBV5-1; D gene: -; clone size: many; CDR3 protein: CASSLEQGYGYEQYF; CDR3 DNA: TGCGCCAGCAGCTTGGAACAGGGTTATGGCTACGAGCAGTACTTC
J gene: TRBJ1-3; V gene: TRBV28; D gene: -; clone size: -; CDR3 protein: CASGRGGLSGNTIYF; CDR3 DNA: TGTGCCAGCGGAAGGGGGGGTTTGTCTGGAAACACCATATATTTT
J gene: TRBJ1-2; V gene: TRBV12-3/TRBV12-4; D gene: -; clone size: few; CDR3 protein: CASSSWGGRGYGYTF; CDR3 DNA: TGTGCCAGCAGTTCCTGGGGGGGGCGGGGGTATGGCTACACCTTC
J gene: TRBJ1-5; V gene: TRBV2; D gene: -; clone size: many; CDR3 protein: CASSEGFSQPQHF; CDR3 DNA: TGTGCCAGCAGTGAAGGGTTTAGTCAGCCCCAGCATTTT
J gene: TRBJ1-5; V gene: TRBV19; D gene: -; clone size: -; CDR3 protein: CASTRGGGSYDQPQHF; CDR3 DNA: TGTGCCAGTACTCGAGGGGGGGGGTCGTACGATCAGCCCCAGCATTTT